This T cell receptor beta chain emerged from a study of OX40 agonist ivuxolimab in advanced cancers. About the study: The patients got ivuxolimab, which is an agonistic anti-OX40 (CD134) antibody. Eligibility admitted prior anti-PD-1, anti-PD-L1 or anti-CTLA-4 therapy; about 40% had some.

Clones were read by immunoSEQ multiplex PCR, and TCRdb kept only the in-frame ones, dropping some. The sample lists about 70,000 clones, roughly 89% occurring once. V gave up 2 bases and J gave up 4 bases; unmatched junction bases: 16. The CDR3 covers 18 residues. Germline V gene sequence: CDR1 LGHNT, CDR2 FRNRAP. The chain is built from TRBV12-5 and TRBJ1-2; 7 bases align to TRBD1. This specimen was CD4+ or CD8+ T cells sorted from blood, taken in a trial of the OX40 agonist ivuxolimab. The TCR sequence derives from an adult with an advanced solid tumor such as melanoma, head and neck, liver or kidney cancer. The CDR3: CASGLLVRGGLFFYGYTF. CDR3 coding DNA: TGTGCTAGTGGTTTGCTCGTGAGAGGGGGCTTATTTTTCTATGGCTACACCTTC.